This T cell receptor (beta chain) was profiled in a study of T cell responses to AZD1222 COVID-19 vaccine. Study in general: Researchers grouped second doses given at about 4 or about 12 weeks into one pool.

Sequencing was performed with immunoSEQ multiplex PCR; in TCRdb, only in-frame clones are kept and a portion is missing. This sample carries 75,000 to 100,000 clones, over 75% of them seen once, and the ten largest clones take 2.5% to 3%. CDR3 length equals 16 residues. Germline CDR1 and CDR2: MNHEY and SMNVEV (reference sequence). V lost 8 bases to trimming and J lost 1 base, with 20 bases between them. Whole-study results and caveats: Seropositive at baseline were only 5 or 6 AZD1222 recipients.

In the case of this clone: The antigen remains undetermined.

The sample was peripheral blood, taken on day 0 of AZD1222 vaccination. J is TRBJ1-2 and V is TRBV27, with D unclear. The sequence was obtained from an adult in good health. The CDR3 region is CASLQRFTKFNYGYTF. CDR3 nucleotides: TGTGCCAGCCTTCAAAGATTCACAAAATTTAACTATGGCTACACCTTC.